This T cell receptor beta chain stems from a study of T cells in Graves' hyperthyroidism and ophthalmopathy. With respect to this clonotype: A read error may explain this, as a much larger clone is one base away.

V was clipped by 2 bases and J by 2 bases, with 17 bases between them. The CDR3 sequence is 16 residues long. Germline V gene sequence: CDR1 SGHRS, CDR2 YFSETQ. What was amplified from RNA transcripts were TCR beta CDR3 regions. First-round RT-PCR targeting the TCR CDR3 was performed with the HTBI primer set. TCRdb itself ran the multiplex PCR reads through MiXCR, one entry per CDR3 protein. The repertoire holds fewer than 850,000 distinct CDR3 sequences, approximately 15% seen once, with roughly a sixth in the top ten. Stable Graves' hyperthyroidism meant no ophthalmopathy progression within 18 months. Orbital computed tomography and thyroid ultrasound, together with serum TRAb and thyroxine and clinical symptoms, were used for diagnoses.

The sample taken for sequencing was blood. This receptor was obtained from a man aged 50-59 years with Graves' hyperthyroidism. This chain uses TRBV5-1 with TRBJ2-7; no reliable D call. For the CDR3, the DNA is TGCGCCAGCAGCTTCACCCGCCAATGGGATACCTACGAGCAGTACTTC. This codes for CASSFTRQWDTYEQYF.